Listed below are T cell receptor beta chains from one sample, sequenced in a study of cytomegalovirus exposure and HLA in healthy donors. Here immunoSEQ multiplex PCR was the method, and the copy in TCRdb shows in-frame clones only, minus some. This repertoire shows about 160,000 clones, around 74% found once; its top ten account for under 1.5%. Sequencing input: PBMCs. These TCRs come from a woman aged 25 to 45 in good health and CMV-seronegative. Each CDR3 is given with its conserved first and last residue. The order of the fields is D gene, V gene, clone size, J gene, CDR3 protein, CDR3 DNA. D genes are given only for firm matches. Only some rows state a clone size, as once, few, many or a class for expanded clones.

>TRBD1|TRBV18|.|TRBJ2-7
CASSPGQGDEQYF
TGTGCCAGCTCACCGGGACAGGGGGACGAGCAGTACTTC
>.|TRBV2|few|TRBJ2-7
CASSDVGQNLYEQYF
TGTGCCAGCAGTGACGTAGGACAGAACCTCTACGAGCAGTACTTC
>.|TRBV30|few|TRBJ1-2
CAWSVDRRNGYTF
TGTGCCTGGAGTGTAGATAGGAGAAATGGCTACACCTTC
>.|TRBV19|.|TRBJ1-6
CASSIAGISSYNSPLHF
TGTGCCAGTAGTATAGCGGGGATCAGCTCCTATAATTCACCCCTCCACTTT
>.|TRBV7-9|medium-sized|TRBJ2-7
CASSSPLVYEQYF
TGTGCCAGCAGCTCCCCGTTAGTCTACGAGCAGTACTTC
>.|TRBV7-7|.|TRBJ2-3
CASSLSGQGGDTQYF
TGTGCTAGCAGCTTATCCGGCCAAGGGGGAGATACGCAGTATTTT
>.|TRBV7-8|.|TRBJ2-6
CASREAIGQLLSGANVLTF
TGTGCCAGCAGAGAGGCCATAGGACAGCTGCTCTCTGGGGCCAACGTCCTGACTTTC
>.|TRBV5-1|.|TRBJ2-3
CASSLLTVSTDTQYF
TGCGCCAGCAGCTTACTCACAGTTAGCACAGATACGCAGTATTTT
>TRBD2|TRBV11-3|few|TRBJ2-7
CASSFTGTSSEQYF
TGTGCCAGCAGCTTTACCGGGACTAGTTCCGAGCAGTACTTC
>TRBD2|TRBV5-1|.|TRBJ2-1
CASSITGLTSVYNEQFF
TGCGCCAGCAGCATTACGGGACTAACGTCCGTATACAATGAGCAGTTCTTC
>.|TRBV30|.|TRBJ2-7
CAWSSGDQTYEQYF
TGTGCCTGGAGTTCGGGAGACCAAACCTACGAGCAGTACTTC
>.|TRBV7-9|.|TRBJ1-5
CASSSGENQPQHF
TGTGCCAGCAGCTCGGGTGAGAATCAGCCCCAGCATTTT
>.|TRBV28|.|TRBJ1-2
CASSLRVPGYTF
TGTGCCAGCAGTCTCAGGGTTCCTGGCTACACCTTC
>.|TRBV7-2|.|TRBJ2-3
CASSLGGTISTDTQYF
TGTGCCAGCAGTTTAGGGGGGACAATTAGCACAGATACGCAGTATTTT
>TRBD1|TRBV28|.|TRBJ2-7
CASSSGTGYEQYF
TGTGCCAGCAGTTCCGGGACAGGGTACGAGCAGTACTTC
>.|TRBV14|.|TRBJ1-2
CASSQDTAGFDNYGYTF
TGTGCCAGCAGCCAAGATACGGCGGGATTTGATAACTATGGCTACACCTTC
>.|TRBV5-1|.|TRBJ1-1
CASSRSGNTEAFF
TGCGCCAGCAGCCGGTCGGGGAACACTGAAGCTTTCTTT